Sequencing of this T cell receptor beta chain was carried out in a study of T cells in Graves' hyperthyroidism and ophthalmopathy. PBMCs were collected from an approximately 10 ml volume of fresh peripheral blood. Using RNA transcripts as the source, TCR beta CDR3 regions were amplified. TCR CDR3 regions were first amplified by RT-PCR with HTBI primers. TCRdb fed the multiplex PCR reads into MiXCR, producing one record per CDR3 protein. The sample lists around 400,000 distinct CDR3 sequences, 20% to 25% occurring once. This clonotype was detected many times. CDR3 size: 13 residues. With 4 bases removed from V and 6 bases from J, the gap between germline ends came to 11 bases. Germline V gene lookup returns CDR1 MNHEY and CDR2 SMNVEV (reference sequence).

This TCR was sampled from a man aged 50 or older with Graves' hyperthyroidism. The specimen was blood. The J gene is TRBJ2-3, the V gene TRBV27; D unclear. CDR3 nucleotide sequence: TGTGCCAGCAGTTCCGTTAGGGTTGATACGCAGTATTTT. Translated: CASSSVRVDTQYF.